This T cell receptor beta chain was found in a study of cytomegalovirus exposure and HLA in healthy donors. About the research overall: Earlier work reported 95 million to 130 million unique TCR beta sequences from approximately 180 million T cells. Study-level points and caveats: Within an earlier analysis, most TCR beta V segments proved productive either about 90% or about 30% of the time.

13 Jbeta primers and 60 Vbeta primers were used for the PCR. Repertoires were generated with immunoSEQ multiplex PCR, while TCRdb's copy carries only in-frame clones and drops some. The repertoire holds under 200,000 clones, with approximately 80% as singletons. There are 15 residues in the CDR3. Germline V CDR1 and CDR2: SGHAT, FQNNGV. The V and J ends lost 4 bases and 7 bases, in that order; junction bases with no gene match: 6. As regards this clone: Its matching antigen is unknown.

The source material was PBMCs. The chain joins TRBV11-2 to TRBJ1-6, with 8 bases identical to TRBD1. This clonotype originated in a man aged 18 to 30 in good health and CMV-seropositive. The CDR3 loop reads CASSSGQGGNSPLHF. The CDR3, as DNA: TGTGCCAGCAGCTCCGGACAGGGCGGGAATTCACCCCTCCACTTT.